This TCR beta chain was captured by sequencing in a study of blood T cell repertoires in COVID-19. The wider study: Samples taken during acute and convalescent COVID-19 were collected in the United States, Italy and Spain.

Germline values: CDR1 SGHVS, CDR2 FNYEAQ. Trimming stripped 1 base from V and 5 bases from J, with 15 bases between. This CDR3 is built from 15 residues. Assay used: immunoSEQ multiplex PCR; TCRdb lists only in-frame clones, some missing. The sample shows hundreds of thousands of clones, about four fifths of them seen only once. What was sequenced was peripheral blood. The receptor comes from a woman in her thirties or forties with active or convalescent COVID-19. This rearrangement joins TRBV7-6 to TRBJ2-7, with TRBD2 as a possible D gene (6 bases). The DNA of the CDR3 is TGTGCCAGCAGCTTAGGGCCGGGGGTTACGAACGAGCAGTACTTC. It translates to CASSLGPGVTNEQYF.